The entry below gives a single T cell receptor (beta chain) sequence along with its context. The data originate from a study of blood T cell repertoires in COVID-19. Repertoires were generated with immunoSEQ multiplex PCR, while TCRdb's copy carries only in-frame clones and drops some. Altogether some 74,000 clones are present, roughly 87% being singletons, with the ten largest covering approximately 30%. The CDR3 runs to 14 residues. CDR1 is SGHVS, CDR2 FQNEAQ, per germline. The V gene end was trimmed by 5 bases and the J gene end by 4 bases; junction bases not matched to a gene: 3. Sequencing input: peripheral blood. The sequence was collected from a man in his fifties or sixties with acute or convalescent COVID-19. The rearrangement links TRBV7-8 to TRBJ2-1; 9 positions match TRBD2. The CDR3 loop reads CASSQSGGYNEQFF. CDR3 sequence (DNA): TGTGCCAGCAGCCAAAGCGGGGGGTACAATGAGCAGTTCTTC.